Here is one T cell receptor (beta chain) with its context. Its antigen is unknown. Within one base of it there is no much larger clone, and no base qualities were kept. This record belongs to a study of blood T cell repertoires in COVID-19 (TCRdb year 2020). Describing the broader study: The collaborator samples originated in the United States, Italy and Spain and spanned the acute and convalescent phases of COVID-19. The material from the prospective study consisted of cDNA or gDNA derived from T cells, B-cell-depleted T cells, or PBMCs. The dataset comprised deeply sampled blood TCRbeta repertoires from subjects exposed to, actively infected with, or recovered from COVID-19. The repertoires were released in a freely available public database intended as a resource for research on the immune response to SARS-CoV-2. Samples came from the ongoing ImmuneRACE study (first 160 participants) plus 1,254 subjects from 6 global collaborators. A de-identified subject ID, COVID-19 status, age in years and sex were almost always included in the sample metadata. Where HLA class I and class II types were available, the types were taken from metadata supplied by the sample provider, not from assay-based typing. General study outcomes and caveats: The amount of clinical and demographic metadata varied by source and participant and was provided uncurated.

TCRbeta CDR3 regions were amplified from genomic DNA using the immunoSEQ Assay, a bias-controlled multiplex PCR. Turning to the authors' computational methods: The number of nucleated cells in each sample was estimated by amplification of reference gene primers within the assay. To quantify the absolute abundance of each unique TCRbeta CDR3 rearrangement, sequence reads were collapsed and filtered. For each sample, productive Simpson clonality was calculated as the square root of Simpson's diversity index across productive rearrangements. The table comes from immuneACCESS by way of TCRdb, which keeps in-frame sequences with V and J called. Part of the clones is missing from these tables; in studies checked, under half for an unresolved V gene and the rest for unknown reasons. V, J and clone size are taken as reported in that table, and D and trimming were inferred from the DNA itself. The sample table holds 26,000 or so clones, of which approximately 92% were seen once. The top ten clones comprise around 2.8% of the sample.

Whole blood was collected in K2EDTA tubes by collaborating institutions according to the institutions' own protocols. For TCRbeta analysis, collaborator samples were shipped as frozen whole blood, as isolated PBMCs, or as DNA extracted from either sample type. Deletion took 9 bases off V and 0 bases off J, with a span of 11 bases between the germline ends. CDR1 and CDR2 were assigned from the germline V gene as KGHDR and SFDVKD. The CDR3 starts with the cysteine, ends with the phenylalanine, and has 14 residues. Just the 42-base CDR3 DNA is kept, in frame starting at base 1. The receptor comes from a human donor in a cohort sampled during active COVID-19. This sequence uses TRBV24-1 and TRBJ2-1, and TRBD1 may be the D gene, going by 5 matching bases. Sequences were obtained from peripheral blood. At the DNA level, the sequence is TGTGCCACCCAGGGCTCGAGCTCCTACAATGAGCAGTTCTTC. Its protein product is CATQGSSSYNEQFF.